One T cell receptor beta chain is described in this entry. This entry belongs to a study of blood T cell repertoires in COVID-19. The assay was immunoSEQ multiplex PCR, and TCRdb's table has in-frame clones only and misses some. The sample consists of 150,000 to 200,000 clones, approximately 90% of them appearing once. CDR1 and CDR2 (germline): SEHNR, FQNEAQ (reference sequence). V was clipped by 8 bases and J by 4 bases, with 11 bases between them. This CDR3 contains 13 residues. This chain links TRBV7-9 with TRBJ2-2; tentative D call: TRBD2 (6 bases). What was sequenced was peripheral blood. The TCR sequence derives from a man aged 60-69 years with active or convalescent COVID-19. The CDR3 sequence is CASGGGSTGELFF. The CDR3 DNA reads TGTGCCAGCGGTGGGGGGTCCACCGGGGAGCTGTTTTTT.